Each of the 24 T cell receptor beta chains below was sequenced from the same sample in a study of early T cells in non-severe SARS-CoV-2 infection (dated by TCRdb to about 2021). The method behind the library was 5' RACE. The sequencer was a NextSeq 500. Using fastp trimming at Q25 and MiXCR clonotype assembly, TCRdb reanalyzed the public sequencing data and kept in-frame beta chains. Every CDR3 protein is listed once, alongside the most common genes and DNA of its rows. The sample records about 48,000 distinct CDR3 sequences, 5.4% of which are singletons. Clones ranked in the top ten supply around 5% of the sample. This material consisted of whole blood, taken at baseline. Source of these receptors: an adult who was a healthcare worker with PCR-confirmed SARS-CoV-2 infection or an uninfected control (not recorded which).

This clonotype showed up just a few times. This chain connects TRBV9 to TRBJ2-1; D unclear. V was cut by 0 bases and J by 0 bases, with 7 bases left in between. The CDR3 is 15 residues long. Germline loops: CDR1 SGDLS, CDR2 YYNGEE. The CDR3: CASSVGPNSYNEQFF. Here the CDR3 DNA reads TGTGCCAGCAGCGTAGGGCCCAACTCCTACAATGAGCAGTTCTTC.

This clonotype was picked up a small number of times. The gene calls are TRBV7-2 and TRBJ2-1, with 8 nucleotides matching TRBD2. Trimming at V came to 6 bases and at J to 9 bases, leaving 7 bases not matched to a gene. This CDR3 contains 13 residues. The germline gives CDR1 SGHTA, CDR2 FQGNSA. Written as DNA, the CDR3 is TGTGCCAGCAGAACCAGCGGGAGCGGTGAGCAGTTCTTC. The encoded protein is CASRTSGSGEQFF.

This clonotype was detected many times. V gene TRBV20-1 combines with J gene TRBJ2-5, with D possibly TRBD2 on 6 matching bases. The CDR3 totals 18 residues. V lost 6 bases and J lost 0, with 26 bases in between. The germline V gene encodes CDR1 DFQATT and CDR2 SNEGSKA (reference sequence). The CDR3 DNA follows: TGCAGTGCCGATGGACCCCTATGGCCCGCGGGAAACCAAGAGACCCAGTACTTC. This gives the protein CSADGPLWPAGNQETQYF.

This clonotype was counted many times. The chain joins TRBV11-2 to TRBJ2-1; 7 nucleotides line up with TRBD2. The CDR3 loop spans 17 amino acids. V dropped 2 bases and J dropped 7; count of bases not matched to a gene: 14. Germline V lookup: CDR1 SGHAT, CDR2 FQNNGV. In DNA form, the CDR3 reads TGTGCCAGCAGCTTATCGCACCTTACTAGCGCCGGAAATGAGCAGTTCTTC. As protein: CASSLSHLTSAGNEQFF.

This clonotype was picked up many times. The gene calls are TRBV4-1 and TRBJ1-5; 7 nucleotides match TRBD1. After removal of 4 bases from V and 10 bases from J, the junction contained 13 bases not matched to a gene. There are 15 residues in the CDR3. CDR1 is MGHRA and CDR2 is YSYEKL in the germline V gene. This CDR3 is CASSPQDRANPPQHF. The CDR3 coding sequence is TGCGCCAGCAGCCCCCAAGACAGGGCCAATCCACCCCAGCATTTT.

This clonotype counts as medium-sized (0.01 to 0.1%). The J gene is TRBJ1-6, the V gene TRBV6-1; D perhaps matches TRBD1 (6 bases). V was cut by 3 bases and J by 9 bases, with 12 bases left in between. The CDR3 runs to 14 residues. From germline, CDR1 is MNHNS and CDR2 SASEGT. The chain's CDR3 is CASSDRTDSSPLHF. Written as DNA, the CDR3 is TGTGCCAGCAGTGATAGGACAGACAGTTCACCCCTCCACTTT.

The V and J genes are TRBV5-1 and TRBJ2-3; TRBD2 might be the D (6 bases). This CDR3 region has 13 residues. In germline, CDR1 is SGHRS, CDR2 YFSETQ. The V and J ends lost 7 bases and 0 bases respectively, with 9 bases between them. CDR3 sequence: CASWGTSTDTQYF. The CDR3 nucleotides read TGCGCCAGCTGGGGGACTAGCACAGATACGCAGTATTTT.

This clonotype was seen ten or more times. This chain joins TRBV29-1 and TRBJ2-1; tentative D call: TRBD2 (6 bases). V lost 7 bases and J lost 7, with 17 bases in between. There are 13 residues in the CDR3. Germline V CDR1 and CDR2: SQVTM, ANQGSEA. In DNA, the CDR3 is TGCAGCGGAGGGCTCGGAGCGGGTAATGAGCAGTTCTTC. It encodes CSGGLGAGNEQFF.

The CDR3 bases are TGTGCCAGCAGGGGACCGATGAACACTGAAGCTTTCTTT. Protein product: CASRGPMNTEAFF. The rearrangement uses TRBV12-3 or TRBV12-4 and TRBJ1-1, with D perhaps TRBD1 (5 bases). The length of the CDR3 is 13 residues. Trimming removed 6 bases at V and 0 bases at J, with 8 bases between.

The chain has TRBV11-2 and TRBJ2-7; 8 nucleotides line up with TRBD1. Trimming removed 5 bases from V and 3 bases from J; junction bases left unmatched: 3. CDR3 length: 13 residues. Germline assignment: CDR1 SGHAT and CDR2 FQNNGV. The CDR3 nucleotides are TGTGCCAGCAGCCAGGGACAGGACTACGAGCAGTACTTC. It is translated as CASSQGQDYEQYF.

V gene TRBV6-4 combines with J gene TRBJ2-2, with 8 nucleotides matching TRBD2. CDR3 length equals 14 residues. Germline V gene lookup returns CDR1 MRHNA and CDR2 SNTAGT. J was trimmed by 3 bases and V by 3 bases; bases with no gene match: 0. DNA for the CDR3: TGTGCCAGCAGTGAGCGGGGGGACACCGGGGAGCTGTTTTTT. Translating gives CASSERGDTGELFF.

This clonotype was seen repeatedly, ten times or more. This rearrangement joins TRBV28 to TRBJ1-2, with D perhaps TRBD1 (6 bases). The CDR3 length is 14 residues. The V end was cut by 1 base, the J end by 8 bases, with 14 bases between. CDR1 is MDHEN, CDR2 SYDVKM, per germline. Written as DNA, the CDR3 is TGTGCCAGCAGTTTATCCTCAGGGGCCGGGGGCTACACCTTC. It is translated as CASSLSSGAGGYTF.

This clonotype was seen repeatedly, ten times or more. The V call is TRBV4-1, the J call TRBJ1-1; 9 nucleotides agree with TRBD1. This CDR3 spans 19 amino acids. V shed 3 bases, J shed 1 base, and the junction held 15 bases outside the gene matches. Germline loops: CDR1 MGHRA, CDR2 YSYEKL. The CDR3 sequence: CASSQRNGTGWTGNTEAFF. The DNA for the CDR3 is TGCGCCAGCAGCCAGCGAAATGGGACAGGGTGGACGGGGAACACTGAAGCTTTCTTT.

Ten or more counts support this clonotype. The V and J genes are TRBV20-1 and TRBJ2-2, with D unclear. The CDR3 sequence is 16 residues long. Germline V gives CDR1 DFQATT, CDR2 SNEGSKA (reference sequence). V was shortened by 3 bases and J by 1 base, with 15 bases between the two germline ends. The CDR3, as DNA: TGCAGTGCTAGCAGACCCCCAGGAATGAACACCGGGGAGCTGTTTTTT. Translation: CSASRPPGMNTGELFF.

This clonotype qualifies as medium-sized. V is TRBV11-2 and J is TRBJ2-1; TRBD2 matches at 11 bases. The V gene's germline CDR1 is SGHAT and CDR2 FQNNGV. This CDR3 region has 17 residues. The J segment lost 10 bases and the V segment lost 3 bases, leaving 14 bases of the junction unmatched. CDR3 residues: CASSFRLAGMEAKEQFF. CDR3 sequence (DNA): TGTGCCAGCAGCTTCCGACTAGCGGGAATGGAGGCCAAAGAGCAGTTCTTC.

This clonotype has ten or more counts. The chain employs TRBV25-1 and TRBJ2-5, with D uncertain. Germline V gives CDR1 MGHDK, CDR2 SYGVNS. Trimming pared 1 base from V and 5 bases from J, leaving 14 bases between. The CDR3 is made up of 15 amino acids. In DNA form, the CDR3 reads TGTGCCAGCAGTGAATCCAGGACCGTCACGGAGACCCAGTACTTC. This encodes CASSESRTVTETQYF.

This clonotype turned up a few times. V is TRBV20-1 and J is TRBJ1-2, with 7 nucleotides matching TRBD1. The CDR3 contains 13 residues. With V trimmed by 3 bases and J by 4 bases, 5 bases remained unmatched. The germline V gene encodes CDR1 DFQATT and CDR2 SNEGSKA (reference sequence). The CDR3 spells CSARVDRAYGYTF. Here the CDR3 DNA reads TGCAGTGCTAGGGTTGACAGGGCCTATGGCTACACCTTC.

Ten or more counts support this clonotype. The rearrangement joins TRBV27 to TRBJ2-1; 14 nucleotides line up with TRBD2. The junction had 6 bases not matched to a gene; V was cut back by 5 bases and J by 6 bases. Germline CDR1 reads MNHEY; CDR2 reads SMNVEV (reference sequence). CDR3 length: 16 amino acids. In DNA form, the CDR3 reads TGTGCCAGCAGTCCCCGACTAGCGGGAGGGTCCAATGAGCAGTTCTTC. Its translation: CASSPRLAGGSNEQFF.

This clonotype appeared many times. V gene TRBV10-2 combines with J gene TRBJ2-4, with D perhaps being TRBD1 or TRBD2 (5 bases each). V shed 2 bases and J shed 0 bases, with 11 bases lying between them. The CDR3 totals 16 residues. Germline loops: CDR1 WSHSY, CDR2 SAAADI. CDR3 nucleotide sequence: TGCGCCAGCAGTGAGGGGACCTGGGAAGCCAAAAACATTCAGTACTTC. Protein sequence: CASSEGTWEAKNIQYF.

This clonotype was seen ten or more times. The chain employs TRBV19 and TRBJ1-4, with 9 bases identical to TRBD1. With V trimmed by 6 bases and J by 8 bases, 10 bases remained unmatched. The CDR3 runs 15 residues. The germline V gene encodes CDR1 LNHDA and CDR2 SQIVND (reference sequence). The CDR3: CASSVNRGPTEKLFF. The CDR3 nucleotides read TGTGCCAGTAGCGTTAACAGGGGGCCAACGGAAAAACTGTTTTTT.

This clonotype was seen at least ten times. This chain joins TRBV11-1 and TRBJ2-7; D not certain. The germline CDR1 and CDR2 sequences are SGHAT and FQDESV (reference sequence). V was trimmed by 1 base and J by 3 bases, leaving 7 bases between them. The CDR3 is 13 residues long. CDR3 coding DNA: TGTGCCAGCAGCTTAGGACAATTCTACGAGCAGTACTTC. Encoded protein: CASSLGQFYEQYF.

This clonotype was seen repeatedly, ten times or more. The CDR3 DNA sequence: TGTGCCAGCAGTTCGATCCAACAAAGCGGTTACCCCTACGAGCAGTACTTC. This sequence encodes CASSSIQQSGYPYEQYF. V is TRBV28 and J is TRBJ2-7; TRBD2 might be the D (5 bases). Germline-derived CDR1 and CDR2 are MDHEN and SYDVKM. The CDR3 contains 17 residues. The ends were cut back, 4 bases at V and 2 bases at J, with 21 bases in the middle.

This clonotype was observed at least ten times. The rearrangement uses TRBV11-2 and TRBJ2-7; the D is unclear. Per the germline V gene, CDR1 is SGHAT and CDR2 is FQNNGV. The CDR3 runs 15 residues. Trimming stripped 1 base from V and 3 bases from J, with 13 bases between. This chain's CDR3 is CASSLVPLYNYEQYF. In DNA form, the CDR3 reads TGTGCCAGCAGCTTAGTGCCCCTCTACAACTACGAGCAGTACTTC.

In this sample, this clonotype turned up many times. The chain carries TRBV20-1 and TRBJ2-5, with 7 bases lining up with TRBD1. Trimming took 5 bases from V and 5 from J; bases not matched to a gene: 14. The V gene's germline CDR1 is DFQATT and CDR2 SNEGSKA (reference sequence). CDR3 length: 15 residues. CDR3 residues: CSASDDREIWETQYF. In nucleotides, the CDR3 is TGCAGTGCTTCAGACGACAGGGAGATATGGGAGACCCAGTACTTC.